This T cell receptor (beta chain) is drawn from a study of blood T cell repertoires in COVID-19. Study at large: Specimens from acute and convalescent COVID-19 originated in the United States, Italy and Spain.

CDR1 and CDR2 from the germline V gene are SGDLS and YYNGEE. The CDR3 consists of 13 residues. Trimming took 1 base from V and 6 from J, leaving 11 bases between them. The table came from immunoSEQ multiplex PCR; TCRdb's copy has only in-frame clones and leaves some out. The sample gives some 13,000 clones, 75% to 90% of which show up once; 2.5% to 3.5% is in the top ten. This clonotype originated in a human donor in a cohort sampled during active COVID-19. Sequencing was performed on peripheral blood. The V and J genes are TRBV9 and TRBJ2-7; perhaps TRBD1 as D (6 bases). CDR3: CASSVSAGVEQYF. CDR3 nucleotides: TGTGCCAGCAGCGTATCAGCAGGGGTCGAGCAGTACTTC.